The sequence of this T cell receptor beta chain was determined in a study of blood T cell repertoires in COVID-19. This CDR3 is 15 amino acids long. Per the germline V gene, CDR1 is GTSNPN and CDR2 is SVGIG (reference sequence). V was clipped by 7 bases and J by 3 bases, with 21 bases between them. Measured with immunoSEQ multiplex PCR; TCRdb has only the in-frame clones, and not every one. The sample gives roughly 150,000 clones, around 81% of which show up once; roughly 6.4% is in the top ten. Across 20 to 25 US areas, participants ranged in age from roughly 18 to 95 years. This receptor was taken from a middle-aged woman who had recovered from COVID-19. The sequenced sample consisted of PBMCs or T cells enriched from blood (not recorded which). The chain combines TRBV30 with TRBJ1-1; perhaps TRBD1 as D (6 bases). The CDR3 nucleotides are TGTGCCTACACTAATTCCCTTTCAGGGGACACTGAAGCTTTCTTT. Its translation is CAYTNSLSGDTEAFF. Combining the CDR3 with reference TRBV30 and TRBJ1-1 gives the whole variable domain SQTIHQWPATLVQPVGSPLSLECTVEGTSNPNLYWYRQAAGRGLQLLFYSVGIGQISSEVPQNLSASRPQDRQFILSSKKLLLSDSGFYLCAYTNSLSGDTEAFFGQGTRLTVV.